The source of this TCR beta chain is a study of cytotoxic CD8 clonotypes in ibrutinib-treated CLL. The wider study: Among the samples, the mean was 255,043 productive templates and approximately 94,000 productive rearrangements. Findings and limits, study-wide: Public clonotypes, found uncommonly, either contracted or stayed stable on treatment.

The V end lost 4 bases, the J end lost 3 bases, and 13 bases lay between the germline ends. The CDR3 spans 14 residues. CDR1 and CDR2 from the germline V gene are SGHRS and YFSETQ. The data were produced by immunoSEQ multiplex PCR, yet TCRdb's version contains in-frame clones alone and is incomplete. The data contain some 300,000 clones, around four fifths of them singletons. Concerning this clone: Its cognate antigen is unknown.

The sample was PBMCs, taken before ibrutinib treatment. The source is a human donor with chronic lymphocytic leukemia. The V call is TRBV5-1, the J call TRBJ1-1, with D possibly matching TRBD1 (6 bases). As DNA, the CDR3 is TGCGCCAGCAGCATGGCGCAGGGGTACACTGAAGCTTTCTTT. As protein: CASSMAQGYTEAFF.